The next 28 T cell receptor beta chains were all read from a single sample in a study of blood T cell repertoires in COVID-19. The method was immunoSEQ multiplex PCR; TCRdb's version includes in-frame clones alone and lacks a portion of them. The data show about 340,000 clones, with under 95% seen just once and 3% to 4% held by the top ten. The sequenced material came from peripheral blood. These receptors all come from a woman aged 18-30 years who had recovered from COVID-19.

The J gene is TRBJ2-1, the V gene TRBV7-2; 10 bases fit TRBD2. V was clipped by 4 bases and J by 6 bases; unmatched bases: 6. CDR1 is SGHTA, CDR2 FQGNSA, per germline. The CDR3 is 15 amino acids. The CDR3 loop reads CASSSGTSAFNEQFF. The DNA of the CDR3 is TGTGCCAGCAGCTCCGGGACTAGCGCCTTCAATGAGCAGTTCTTC.

The chain combines TRBV7-7 with TRBJ2-7; 11 bases align to TRBD2. Germline V gives CDR1 SSHAT, CDR2 FNYEAQ (reference sequence). V gave up 5 bases and J gave up 4 bases; unmatched junction bases: 16. The CDR3 has 18 amino acids. The CDR3: CASSRSGLAGFNPYEQYV. The CDR3, as DNA: TGTGCCAGCAGCCGATCCGGACTAGCGGGTTTCAACCCTTACGAGCAGTACGTC.

This chain uses TRBV29-1 with TRBJ1-5; the D gene is possibly TRBD1 (6 bases). The CDR3 contains 13 residues. CDR1 is SQVTM, CDR2 ANQGSEA, per germline. Trimming removed 2 bases from V and 7 bases from J, with 12 bases in between. CDR3 sequence reads: CSVETGQSQPQHF. Written as DNA, the CDR3 is TGCAGCGTTGAAACAGGGCAGTCCCAGCCCCAGCATTTT.

The J gene is TRBJ2-2, the V gene TRBV19; D might be TRBD2 (6 bases). The CDR3 has 16 residues. The V end lost 3 bases, the J end lost 6 bases, and 17 bases lay between the germline ends. Germline V gives CDR1 LNHDA, CDR2 SQIVND (reference sequence). For the CDR3, the DNA is TGTGCCAGTAGTATGGGGCGGGGTCGAGCACCCGGGGAGCTGTTTTTT. It yields the protein CASSMGRGRAPGELFF.

The table lists this clone with a count of one. The J gene is TRBJ2-5, the V gene TRBV5-1; unclear D gene. Per the germline V gene, CDR1 is SGHRS and CDR2 is YFSETQ. The CDR3 contains 14 residues. V was pared by 4 bases and J by 2 bases, with 12 bases between. The CDR3 region is CASSPFRLQETQYF. CDR3 nucleotide sequence: TGCGCCAGCAGCCCTTTCAGGCTACAAGAGACCCAGTACTTC.

The V call is TRBV6-5, the J call TRBJ2-2, with TRBD2 matching 8 bases. With 2 bases clipped from V and 5 bases from J, the junction kept 7 bases outside the gene matches. This CDR3 region has 16 residues. Germline CDR1 MNHEY, CDR2 SVGAGI. The CDR3 nucleotides are TGTGCCAGCAGTTACGCAATGGCGGGAGGAACCGGGGAGCTGTTTTTT. Protein sequence: CASSYAMAGGTGELFF.

The V call is TRBV11-2, the J call TRBJ1-1; TRBD1 aligns across 7 bases. The length of the CDR3 is 14 residues. Germline V CDR1 and CDR2: SGHAT, FQNNGV. With V trimmed by 4 bases and J by 6 bases, 8 bases remained unmatched. The CDR3 is CASSSADRASEAFF. CDR3 DNA sequence: TGTGCCAGCAGCTCCGCCGACAGGGCCTCTGAAGCTTTCTTT. Drawing the rest from reference TRBV11-2 and TRBJ1-1, the complete variable domain is EAGVAQSPRYKIIEKRQSVAFWCNPISGHATLYWYQQILGQGPKLLIQFQNNGVVDDSQLPKDRFSAERLKGVDSTLKIQPAKLEDSAVYLCASSSADRASEAFFGQGTRLTVV.

The CDR3 DNA sequence: TGTGCCAGCAGTTTATCCCCCTCTACCTATGGCTACACCTTC. It codes for CASSLSPSTYGYTF. The V gene is TRBV28, the J gene TRBJ1-2; D is uncertain. The V and J ends lost 1 base and 4 bases respectively, with 10 bases between them. The CDR3 is 14 amino acids. Germline V gene lookup returns CDR1 MDHEN and CDR2 SYDVKM.

The chain employs TRBV5-6 and TRBJ2-2, with D maybe TRBD1 (5 bases). The V end was cut by 4 bases, the J end by 7 bases, with 26 bases between. CDR3 length: 18 amino acids. CDR1 SGHDT and CDR2 YYEEEE come from the germline V gene. The DNA for the CDR3 is TGTGCCAGCAGCCCCCCTTCAGGGCAGGGCCCCTTTGGCGGGGAGCTGTTTTTT. Translating it yields CASSPPSGQGPFGGELFF.

The chain is built from TRBV12-3 or TRBV12-4 and TRBJ1-1, with D possibly matching TRBD1 (5 bases). V lost 2 bases and J lost 11, with 15 bases in between. The CDR3 extends over 13 amino acids. CDR3 in amino acids: CASSLSGPARAFF. CDR3 nucleotide sequence: TGTGCCAGCAGTTTATCAGGGCCCGCGCGGGCTTTCTTT.

The J gene is TRBJ1-1, the V gene TRBV7-9; D is ambiguous. V shed 1 base and J shed 0 bases, with 15 bases lying between them. Germline V CDR1 and CDR2: SEHNR, FQNEAQ (reference sequence). CDR3 length: 17 residues. Written as DNA, the CDR3 is TGTGCCAGCAGCTTAGGCACGGGGTACGGCATGAACACTGAAGCTTTCTTT. It codes for CASSLGTGYGMNTEAFF. Based on the CDR3 plus reference TRBV7-9 and TRBJ1-1, the full variable domain is DTGVSQNPRHKITKRGQNVTFRCDPISEHNRLYWYRQTLGQGPEFLTYFQNEAQLEKSRLLSDRFSAERPKGSFSTLEIQRTEQGDSAMYLCASSLGTGYGMNTEAFFGQGTRLTVV.

This chain uses TRBV11-3 with TRBJ2-1, with TRBD1 identical over 7 bases. V lost 5 bases and J lost 0; bases outside the gene matches: 4. This CDR3 has 15 amino acids. Germline lookup yields CDR1 SGHNT and CDR2 YENEEA. The CDR3 is CASSERQGSYNEQFF. CDR3 bases: TGTGCCAGCAGCGAGCGACAGGGCTCCTACAATGAGCAGTTCTTC. Based on the CDR3 plus reference TRBV11-3 and TRBJ2-1, the full variable domain is EAGVVQSPRYKIIEKKQPVAFWCNPISGHNTLYWYLQNLGQGPELLIRYENEEAVDDSQLPKDRFSAERLKGVDSTLKIQPAELGDSAVYLCASSERQGSYNEQFFGPGTRLTVL.

This clone has more than one count but fewer than ten. The V and J genes are TRBV7-8 and TRBJ2-7; D possibly corresponds to TRBD2 (6 bases). CDR3 length: 15 amino acids. Between the trimmed V and J ends, which lost 1 base and 2 bases, there was a span of 12 bases. Germline values: CDR1 SGHVS, CDR2 FQNEAQ. The CDR3 spells CASSLEVGGTYEQYV. For the CDR3, the DNA is TGTGCCAGCAGCTTAGAGGTCGGAGGGACCTACGAGCAGTACGTC.

This CDR3 is CASSYSTIGNQPQHF. In nucleotides, the CDR3 is TGTGCCAGCAGTTACTCGACAATTGGCAATCAGCCCCAGCATTTT. The V and J genes are TRBV6-2 or TRBV6-3 and TRBJ1-5; D is ambiguous. Trimming removed 0 bases from V and 2 bases from J, with 8 bases in between. Germline V gene data show CDR1 as MNHEY and CDR2 as SVGEGT. There are 15 residues in the CDR3.

The table lists this clone with a few counts. The chain links TRBV19 to TRBJ2-1; TRBD2 might be the D (5 bases). The CDR3 is 13 amino acids. V was clipped by 6 bases and J by 7 bases, with 13 bases between them. CDR1 is LNHDA and CDR2 is SQIVND in the germline V gene (reference sequence). The CDR3 region is CASSPAGLNEQFF. The CDR3 DNA sequence: TGTGCCAGTAGCCCGGCGGGTCTTAATGAGCAGTTCTTC.

This sequence joins TRBV24-1 and TRBJ2-3; maybe TRBD2 (5 bases). The V gene's germline CDR1 is KGHDR and CDR2 SFDVKD. V shed 1 base and J shed 1 base, with 14 bases lying between them. The CDR3 loop spans 17 amino acids. The CDR3, as DNA: TGTGCCACCAGTGATTTTTGGCGGGCCTACCGCACAGATACGCAGTATTTT. Its translation: CATSDFWRAYRTDTQYF.

This chain uses TRBV5-1 with TRBJ1-1; D gene ambiguous. The ends were cut back, 5 bases at V and 1 base at J, with 9 bases in the middle. This CDR3 contains 13 residues. Germline lookup yields CDR1 SGHRS and CDR2 YFSETQ. In DNA, the CDR3 is TGCGCCAGCAGTCTTCTCAGGAACACTGAAGCTTTCTTT. Its translation is CASSLLRNTEAFF.

The chain employs TRBV6-5 and TRBJ2-7; TRBD2 aligns across 11 bases. V dropped 7 bases and J dropped 13; count of bases not matched to a gene: 15. Germline CDR1 and CDR2: MNHEY and SVGAGI. The CDR3 is made up of 14 amino acids. This CDR3 is CASTKTTPSGRFYV. The CDR3 nucleotides read TGTGCCAGCACCAAGACAACTCCTAGCGGGAGGTTTTACGTC.

The genes are TRBV5-1 and TRBJ2-1; TRBD2 matches at 9 bases. This CDR3 is built from 16 residues. Germline loops: CDR1 SGHRS, CDR2 YFSETQ. Germline trimming cut 4 bases from V and 2 bases from J; bases unmatched to any gene: 7. The CDR3 reads CASSAGGRAAYNEQFF. In DNA form, the CDR3 reads TGCGCCAGCAGCGCCGGCGGGAGGGCAGCCTACAATGAGCAGTTCTTC.

The V gene is TRBV30, the J gene TRBJ1-1, with a tentative D call TRBD1 (5 bases). Germline V gene data show CDR1 as GTSNPN and CDR2 as SVGIG (reference sequence). Trimming took 0 bases from V and 0 from J, leaving 17 bases between them. The CDR3 runs to 17 residues. The CDR3 bases are TGTGCCTGGAGTGTAAACAGGATCCCTCCCATGAACACTGAAGCTTTCTTT. Translating gives CAWSVNRIPPMNTEAFF.

This chain's CDR3 is CASSETSGTLRPYNEQFF. CDR3 DNA sequence: TGCGCCAGCAGTGAGACTAGCGGGACTCTACGTCCCTACAATGAGCAGTTCTTC. The chain combines TRBV10-1 with TRBJ2-1; TRBD2 aligns across 10 bases. Germline lookup yields CDR1 WNHNN and CDR2 SYGVQD (reference sequence). The CDR3 sequence is 18 residues long. V lost 2 bases, J lost 2 bases, and 9 bases stayed unmatched.

This clone has a single count. The rearrangement uses TRBV5-1 and TRBJ2-3, with D possibly being TRBD2 (6 bases). The germline V gene encodes CDR1 SGHRS and CDR2 YFSETQ. The V and J ends lost 7 bases and 8 bases respectively, with 17 bases between them. This CDR3 has 13 residues. CDR3 sequence: CASHTSSGGTQYF. In nucleotides, the CDR3 is TGCGCCAGCCACACTAGTTCCGGGGGTACGCAGTATTTT.

The V gene is TRBV11-2, the J gene TRBJ2-1; 13 bases are shared with TRBD2. V trimming: 4 bases; J trimming: 0 bases; junction bases outside the gene matches: 6. Germline V gives CDR1 SGHAT, CDR2 FQNNGV. The CDR3 is 18 residues long. CDR3 sequence (DNA): TGTGCCAGCAGCTCGGTACTAGCGGGAGGGCCCTCCTACAATGAGCAGTTCTTC. It codes for CASSSVLAGGPSYNEQFF.

This clone was picked up one time. This sequence joins TRBV19 and TRBJ1-4; D may be TRBD1 (5 bases). Trimming removed 3 bases from V and 7 bases from J, with 9 bases in between. Germline V lookup: CDR1 LNHDA, CDR2 SQIVND (reference sequence). There are 13 residues in the CDR3. The CDR3, as DNA: TGTGCCAGTAGTATCCAGGGTAGTGAAAAACTGTTTTTT. Its protein is CASSIQGSEKLFF.

The chain carries TRBV11-2 and TRBJ1-1, with D perhaps TRBD1 (5 bases). The ends were cut back, 1 base at V and 0 bases at J, with 15 bases in the middle. Germline assignment: CDR1 SGHAT and CDR2 FQNNGV. CDR3 size: 17 residues. CDR3 in amino acids: CASSLVPFRAMNTEAFF. The CDR3, as DNA: TGTGCCAGCAGCTTAGTTCCGTTCAGGGCCATGAACACTGAAGCTTTCTTT. Filled out from reference TRBV11-2 and TRBJ1-1, the complete variable domain reads EAGVAQSPRYKIIEKRQSVAFWCNPISGHATLYWYQQILGQGPKLLIQFQNNGVVDDSQLPKDRFSAERLKGVDSTLKIQPAKLEDSAVYLCASSLVPFRAMNTEAFFGQGTRLTVV.

The rearrangement uses TRBV2 and TRBJ2-3; 7 positions agree with TRBD1. The germline CDR1 and CDR2 sequences are SNHLY and FYNNEI. The V gene end was trimmed by 1 base and the J gene end by 0 bases; junction bases not matched to a gene: 1. The length of the CDR3 is 15 residues. The CDR3 sequence: CASSEVRGSTDTQYF. CDR3 nucleotides: TGTGCCAGCAGTGAAGTCAGGGGGAGCACAGATACGCAGTATTTT. The full variable domain, with the rest looked up from reference TRBV2 and TRBJ2-3, is EPEVTQTPSHQVTQMGQEVILRCVPISNHLYFYWYRQILGQKVEFLVSFYNNEISEKSEIFDDQFSVERPDGSNFTLKIRSTKLEDSAMYFCASSEVRGSTDTQYFGPGTRLTVL.

CDR3: CASTRTFPANEQFF. Written as DNA, the CDR3 is TGTGCCAGTACCAGGACTTTCCCCGCGAATGAGCAGTTCTTC. V is TRBV19 and J is TRBJ2-1; possibly TRBD2 for D (5 bases). This CDR3 is built from 14 residues. The germline CDR1 and CDR2 sequences are LNHDA and SQIVND (reference sequence). Trimming took 7 bases from V and 7 from J, leaving 17 bases between them.

The J gene is TRBJ1-2, the V gene TRBV7-9; 7 bases agree with TRBD1. This CDR3 is 15 amino acids long. CDR1 and CDR2 from the germline V gene are SEHNR and FQNEAQ (reference sequence). Losses at the gene ends were 5 bases for V and 4 bases for J; bases not matched to a gene: 10. CDR3 sequence: CASSLLGAGGYGYTF. DNA for the CDR3: TGTGCCAGCAGCCTTCTTGGGGCAGGGGGCTATGGCTACACCTTC.